These 28 T cell receptor beta chains were all obtained from the same sample, sequenced in a study of cytomegalovirus exposure and HLA in healthy donors. Researchers ran the PCR with 60 Vbeta and 13 Jbeta primers. Libraries were prepared by immunoSEQ multiplex PCR; TCRdb keeps only in-frame clonotypes and omits some of them. The sample carries about 120,000 clones, approximately 75% recorded once. Material for sequencing was PBMCs. All receptors come from a middle-aged man in good health and CMV-seronegative.

The CDR3 bases are TGTGCCACCAACGAACAGGGGACGAACACTGAAGCTTTCTTT. Its protein product is CATNEQGTNTEAFF. The chain is built from TRBV6-1 and TRBJ1-1, with 7 bases identical to TRBD1. The junction had 9 bases not matched to a gene; V was cut back by 10 bases and J by 1 base. Germline CDR1 MNHNS, CDR2 SASEGT. The CDR3 extends over 14 amino acids.

This clone was seen a few times. The CDR3: CAWSVRGRGTLGSPLHF. The CDR3 DNA reads as TGTGCCTGGAGTGTACGAGGTCGGGGGACTTTAGGGTCACCCCTCCACTTT. The chain links TRBV30 to TRBJ1-6; possible D gene TRBD1, 5 bases. CDR1 and CDR2 from the germline V gene are GTSNPN and SVGIG (reference sequence). V dropped 0 bases and J dropped 10 bases, with 22 bases sitting between them. The CDR3 covers 17 residues.

This chain uses TRBV6-4 with TRBJ1-1; possible D gene TRBD1, 6 bases. This CDR3 has 15 residues. The V end was cut by 6 bases, the J end by 6 bases, with 20 bases between. Germline V gene sequence: CDR1 MRHNA, CDR2 SNTAGT. The CDR3 reads CASSATGTRTPEAFF. DNA for the CDR3: TGTGCCAGCAGCGCCACCGGGACAAGAACTCCTGAAGCTTTCTTT.

The chain carries TRBV4-3 and TRBJ2-5; the match to TRBD2 covers 8 bases. Per germline, CDR1 LGHNA and CDR2 YSLEER. The junction had 10 bases not matched to a gene; V was cut back by 2 bases and J by 5 bases. The CDR3 sequence is 16 residues long. As DNA, the CDR3 is TGCGCCAGCAGCCAATACCATAGGACTAGCAGGGAGACCCAGTACTTC. It yields the protein CASSQYHRTSRETQYF.

DNA for the CDR3: TGCAGCGCCAAAAAGGGGTCCTACGAGCAGTACTTC. Amino acid sequence: CSAKKGSYEQYF. The gene calls are TRBV29-1 and TRBJ2-7; D is perhaps TRBD1 (5 bases). Germline assignment: CDR1 SQVTM and CDR2 ANQGSEA. V gave up 7 bases and J gave up 1 base, with 11 bases separating them. This CDR3 region has 12 residues.

This clone has just one count. The rearrangement uses TRBV30 and TRBJ1-5, with D possibly being TRBD1 (5 bases). Trimming shortened V by 1 base and J by 2 bases, and 6 bases separated the two germline ends. This CDR3 has 13 amino acids. The V gene's germline CDR1 is GTSNPN and CDR2 SVGIG (reference sequence). The CDR3 sequence is CAWSGGGNQPQHF. CDR3 sequence (DNA): TGTGCCTGGAGTGGGGGCGGCAATCAGCCCCAGCATTTT.

The chain couples TRBV6-5 to TRBJ2-5; 7 bases align to TRBD1. The DNA end favors TRBJ2-7, so the J call may be wrong. CDR3 length equals 14 residues. Germline values: CDR1 MNHEY, CDR2 SVGAGI. CDR3 loop: CASTKGQKSYEQYF. The CDR3 coding sequence is TGTGCCAGCACTAAGGGACAGAAGTCCTACGAGCAGTACTTC.

To note about this clone: Other nucleotide sequences in the sample specify the same CDR3. The chain couples TRBV2 to TRBJ1-2, with 11 bases identical to TRBD1. Looked up from germline, CDR1 is SNHLY and CDR2 is FYNNEI. The CDR3 consists of 14 residues. V was pared by 7 bases and J by 1 base, with 2 bases of the junction left unmatched. The CDR3 reads CASKGTGGNYGYTF. DNA of the CDR3: TGTGCCAGCAAGGGGACAGGGGGTAACTATGGCTACACCTTC. Looking up the rest from reference TRBV2 and TRBJ1-2 gives the full variable domain: EPEVTQTPSHQVTQMGQEVILRCVPISNHLYFYWYRQILGQKVEFLVSFYNNEISEKSEIFDDQFSVERPDGSNFTLKIRSTKLEDSAMYFCASKGTGGNYGYTFGSGTRLTVV.

The table lists this clone with a few counts. The chain uses TRBV6-4 and TRBJ2-2; 10 nucleotides line up with TRBD1. CDR1 and CDR2 from the germline V gene are MRHNA and SNTAGT. Trimming at V came to 6 bases and at J to 6 bases, leaving 7 bases not matched to a gene. This CDR3 has 15 residues. The DNA of the CDR3 is TGTGCCAGCAGCCGGGACAGGGGTCTCGCCGGGGAGCTGTTTTTT. As protein: CASSRDRGLAGELFF.

This chain joins TRBV6-1 and TRBJ2-7; 7 bases are a match to TRBD1. The germline V gene has CDR1 MNHNS and CDR2 SASEGT. The V and J ends lost 10 bases and 3 bases, in that order; junction bases with no gene match: 9. CDR3 length: 13 residues. The CDR3 region is CATNRDSLYEQYF. The CDR3 DNA sequence: TGTGCCACCAACCGGGACAGCCTCTACGAGCAGTACTTC.

This clone was seen just once. The chain carries TRBV7-8 and TRBJ1-2; D might be TRBD1 (5 bases). The V end was cut by 0 bases, the J end by 4 bases, with 18 bases between. Germline loops: CDR1 SGHVS, CDR2 FQNEAQ. The CDR3 extends over 17 amino acids. The CDR3 bases are TGTGCCAGCAGCTTAGCGAGGTCGACAGAACTATTCTATGGCTACACCTTC. This translates into CASSLARSTELFYGYTF.

The chain carries TRBV2 and TRBJ1-3; unclear D gene. Germline lookup yields CDR1 SNHLY and CDR2 FYNNEI. V was shortened by 4 bases and J by 4 bases, with 8 bases between the two germline ends. CDR3 length: 13 amino acids. The CDR3 sequence is CASSGQTGNTIYF. The CDR3 DNA follows: TGTGCCAGCAGTGGGCAGACAGGAAACACCATATATTTT.

The chain couples TRBV10-2 to TRBJ2-1, with 15 bases fitting TRBD2. The germline V gene encodes CDR1 WSHSY and CDR2 SAAADI. Trimming removed 3 bases from V and 7 bases from J; junction bases left unmatched: 10. The CDR3 covers 18 residues. DNA for the CDR3: TGCGCCAGCAGTGAATCTGGGACTAGCGGGAGGTTTAGGAATGAGCAGTTCTTC. As protein: CASSESGTSGRFRNEQFF.

The chain couples TRBV6-6 to TRBJ2-3; a possible D gene is TRBD2 (5 bases). Germline CDR1 and CDR2: MNHNY and SVGAGI (reference sequence). This CDR3 spans 16 amino acids. Between the trimmed V and J ends, which lost 4 bases and 0 bases, there was a span of 14 bases. The CDR3 here is CASSSSGKASTDTQYF. As DNA, the CDR3 is TGTGCCAGCAGTTCCTCCGGGAAGGCTAGCACAGATACGCAGTATTTT.

V usage is TRBV19 and J usage is TRBJ2-2; 14 positions agree with TRBD2. The trim removed 6 bases at V and 0 bases at J, leaving 3 bases unmatched. CDR1 is LNHDA and CDR2 is SQIVND in the germline V gene (reference sequence). The CDR3 loop spans 17 amino acids. This CDR3 is CASRGLAGAANTGELFF. The CDR3 DNA reads as TGTGCCAGTAGGGGACTAGCGGGAGCCGCGAACACCGGGGAGCTGTTTTTT.

As to this clone: Other DNA sequences in this specimen translate into the identical CDR3. The gene calls are TRBV10-3 and TRBJ1-5; D is undetermined. The CDR3 totals 12 residues. With 8 bases removed from V and 1 base from J, the gap between germline ends came to 6 bases. The germline CDR1 and CDR2 sequences are ENHRY and SYGVKD. The CDR3 loop reads CAISGSNQPQHF. CDR3 bases: TGTGCCATCTCCGGGAGCAATCAGCCCCAGCATTTT.

Concerning this clone itself: The sample contains more than one DNA sequence encoding this CDR3. The chain couples TRBV10-2 to TRBJ2-5; D gene ambiguous. The J call is uncertain, as TRBJ2-7 better fits the DNA end. The CDR3 is 11 amino acids. Germline V gives CDR1 WSHSY, CDR2 SAAADI. This CDR3 reads CASSESYEQYF. CDR3 coding DNA: TGCGCCAGCAGTGAGTCCTACGAGCAGTACTTC.

The chain combines TRBV7-2 with TRBJ1-2; the match to TRBD1 covers 9 bases. The CDR3 consists of 15 residues. Germline V gene lookup returns CDR1 SGHTA and CDR2 FQGNSA. The ends lost 5 bases at V and 3 bases at J; junction bases unmatched: 7. The CDR3 sequence is CASSPLGTGYYGYTF. The DNA of the CDR3 is TGTGCCAGCAGCCCTCTAGGGACAGGGTACTATGGCTACACCTTC. Supplemented by reference TRBV7-2 and TRBJ1-2, the full variable domain reads GAGVSQSPSNKVTEKGKDVELRCDPISGHTALYWYRQSLGQGLEFLIYFQGNSAPDKSGLPSDRFSAERTGGSVSTLTIQRTQQEDSAVYLCASSPLGTGYYGYTFGSGTRLTVV.

The chain is built from TRBV6-7 and TRBJ1-3; D is perhaps TRBD1 (5 bases). TRBV6-7 is sorted into the ORF group, with uncertain function. Trimming stripped 4 bases from V and 3 bases from J, with 7 bases between. This CDR3 is built from 13 residues. CDR3 region: CASSWGCGNTIYF. In nucleotides, the CDR3 is TGTGCCAGCAGTTGGGGCTGTGGAAACACCATATATTTT.

This clone occurred a few times. This rearrangement joins TRBV7-6 to TRBJ2-7, with D maybe TRBD2 (6 bases). V was shortened by 5 bases and J by 4 bases, with 15 bases between the two germline ends. From germline, CDR1 is SGHVS and CDR2 FNYEAQ. This CDR3 region has 14 residues. The CDR3 bases are TGTGCCAGCAGCAAAGACGCGGGGCCTTACGAGCAGTACTTC. Amino acids: CASSKDAGPYEQYF.

The chain recombines TRBV5-4 with TRBJ1-2; maybe TRBD1 (6 bases). Germline V gives CDR1 SGHNT, CDR2 YYREEE (reference sequence). This CDR3 is 17 amino acids long. V gave up 4 bases and J gave up 1 base, with 20 bases separating them. This chain's CDR3 is CASSGSPGQQLNYGYTF. DNA for the CDR3: TGTGCCAGCAGCGGAAGTCCGGGACAACAACTTAACTATGGCTACACCTTC.

Of note for this clone: The junction departs from germline at one end; a sequencing error may be responsible. This sequence joins TRBV7-2 and TRBJ2-1, with TRBD1 identical over 9 bases. From germline, CDR1 is SGHTA and CDR2 FQGNSA. The CDR3 is 14 residues long. The CDR3 here is CASNLGGTGYEQFF. Here the CDR3 DNA reads TGTGCCAGCAACTTAGGCGGGACAGGGTATGAGCAGTTCTTC.

V and J are TRBV29-1 and TRBJ2-7, with a possible D match to TRBD2 (6 bases). Germline loops: CDR1 SQVTM, CDR2 ANQGSEA. CDR3 length: 14 residues. The V end lost 5 bases, the J end lost 2 bases, and 16 bases lay between the germline ends. The CDR3 region has the DNA TGCAGCGTTCTTGCGCTAGCGACAACCTACGAGCAGTACTTC. It codes for CSVLALATTYEQYF.

A remark on this clone: Germline is not matched at one junction end, which may reflect a read error. This chain uses TRBV7-9 with TRBJ2-7; tentative D call: TRBD1 (6 bases). The CDR3 consists of 15 residues. CDR1 is SEHNR, CDR2 FQNEAQ, per germline (reference sequence). CDR3 nucleotide sequence: TGTTCCAGCAGCCCGACAGGCCGGTCCCTCTACGAGCAGTACTTC. Translating gives CSSSPTGRSLYEQYF.

V gene TRBV6-1 combines with J gene TRBJ2-7; 7 bases are a match to TRBD2. Germline loops: CDR1 MNHNS, CDR2 SASEGT. The CDR3 is 14 residues long. V dropped 1 base and J dropped 10; count of bases not matched to a gene: 10. The CDR3 protein is CASSEDVGREGQYF. CDR3 coding DNA: TGTGCCAGCAGTGAAGACGTGGGCAGGGAGGGCCAGTACTTC.

The genes are TRBV4-3 and TRBJ2-1, with D perhaps TRBD1 (5 bases). The V gene lost 0 bases and the J gene lost 4 bases, with 10 bases spanning the gap. Germline CDR1 LGHNA, CDR2 YSLEER. The CDR3 consists of 15 residues. The CDR3 spells CASSQDFDSYNEQFF. The CDR3 region has the DNA TGCGCCAGCAGCCAAGATTTTGACAGTTACAATGAGCAGTTCTTC.

This clone appeared a single time. Additional DNA sequences in this sample encode the identical CDR3. The CDR3 nucleotides are TGCGCCAGCAGCCCAGGGGACAGGGGTGAAAAACTGTTTTTT. Its translation: CASSPGDRGEKLFF. V usage is TRBV5-1 and J usage is TRBJ1-4; 10 nucleotides line up with TRBD1. With V trimmed by 4 bases and J by 7 bases, 4 bases remained unmatched. The germline CDR1 and CDR2 sequences are SGHRS and YFSETQ. CDR3 length: 14 amino acids. Using reference TRBV5-1 and TRBJ1-4 for the parts outside the CDR3, the full variable domain is KAGVTQTPRYLIKTRGQQVTLSCSPISGHRSVSWYQQTPGQGLQFLFEYFSETQRNKGNFPGRFSGRQFSNSRSEMNVSTLELGDSALYLCASSPGDRGEKLFFGSGTQLSVL.

V gene TRBV2 combines with J gene TRBJ1-1; D unresolved. The CDR3 covers 13 residues. Germline V lookup: CDR1 SNHLY, CDR2 FYNNEI. Trimming pared 6 bases from V and 1 base from J, leaving 9 bases between. CDR3 DNA: TGTGCCAGCAGGGAGAGGTGGAACACTGAAGCTTTCTTT. Its protein product is CASRERWNTEAFF.